These 20 T cell receptor beta chains came from one sample sequenced in a study of T cell responses to AZD1222 COVID-19 vaccine. TCRdb's copy holds only in-frame clones and misses some; the assay was immunoSEQ multiplex PCR. The table has just under 90,000 clones, about 86% seen once. Here the sequenced sample was peripheral blood, taken on day 0 of MenACWY control vaccination. The source is an adult in good health.

CDR3 residues: CASSLGGNTEAFF. CDR3 bases: TGTGCCAGCAGTCTGGGGGGCAACACTGAAGCTTTCTTT. V usage is TRBV6-2 or TRBV6-3 and J usage is TRBJ1-1; weak D call: TRBD1 (6 bases). V lost 5 bases, J lost 2 bases, and 9 bases lay in between. Per the germline V gene, CDR1 is MNHEY and CDR2 is SVGEGT. The CDR3 runs 13 residues.

The chain recombines TRBV7-2 with TRBJ2-7; no reliable D call. Germline V gives CDR1 SGHTA, CDR2 FQGNSA. Trimming stripped 1 base from V and 4 bases from J, with 11 bases between. The CDR3 is made up of 14 amino acids. Here the CDR3 DNA reads TGTGCCAGCAGCTTAGACGGGTGGGGTTACGAGCAGTACTTC. It is translated as CASSLDGWGYEQYF.

The chain carries TRBV30 and TRBJ2-7, with D possibly being TRBD1 (5 bases). Germline loops: CDR1 GTSNPN, CDR2 SVGIG (reference sequence). The CDR3 totals 13 residues. V lost 1 base and J lost 2, with 9 bases in between. The CDR3 DNA follows: TGTGCCTGGAGTGGTGGCAGGGCCTACGAGCAGTACTTC. Protein product: CAWSGGRAYEQYF.

The V call is TRBV6-5, the J call TRBJ1-6; D gene uncertain. V was clipped by 1 base and J by 8 bases, with 9 bases between them. Germline CDR1 is MNHEY and CDR2 is SVGAGI. CDR3 size: 14 residues. The CDR3 sequence: CASSYWGKDSPLHF. The CDR3 DNA sequence: TGTGCCAGCAGTTACTGGGGAAAGGATTCACCCCTCCACTTT.

The chain joins TRBV2 to TRBJ1-1; tentatively, D is TRBD1 (5 bases). This CDR3 has 13 amino acids. Germline V CDR1 and CDR2: SNHLY, FYNNEI. The V and J ends lost 5 bases and 5 bases respectively, with 12 bases between them. Here the CDR3 DNA reads TGTGCCAGCAGTAATGGGGACGGGACTGAAGCTTTCTTT. Its translation: CASSNGDGTEAFF.

This clone came up once. The V and J genes are TRBV30 and TRBJ1-3, with D uncertain. Germline assignment: CDR1 GTSNPN and CDR2 SVGIG (reference sequence). V was pared by 7 bases and J by 0 bases, with 13 bases between. CDR3 length: 14 residues. The CDR3 region is CASTHTSSGNTIYF. CDR3 DNA sequence: TGTGCCTCCACGCACACGAGCTCTGGAAACACCATATATTTT.

V gene TRBV7-3 combines with J gene TRBJ1-1; no firm D call. The CDR3 totals 17 residues. V was shortened by 4 bases and J by 1 base, with 19 bases between the two germline ends. Germline values: CDR1 SGHTA, CDR2 FQGTGA. The CDR3 is CASSSNPEQFPNTEAFF. In nucleotides, the CDR3 is TGTGCCAGCAGCTCTAACCCCGAACAGTTTCCGAACACTGAAGCTTTCTTT.

In its sample, this clone was seen once. The J gene is TRBJ1-3, the V gene TRBV5-4; 8 bases map to TRBD1. The germline gives CDR1 SGHNT, CDR2 YYREEE (reference sequence). CDR3 length: 14 residues. Trimming took 2 bases from V and 6 from J; bases not matched to a gene: 4. DNA for the CDR3: TGTGCCAGCAGCTTTCAGGGGGCGTCAAACACCATATATTTT. This sequence encodes CASSFQGASNTIYF.

V gene TRBV2 combines with J gene TRBJ1-3; the D gene is possibly TRBD1 (6 bases). The V and J ends lost 7 bases and 0 bases respectively, with 16 bases between them. This CDR3 is 16 amino acids long. Looked up from germline, CDR1 is SNHLY and CDR2 is FYNNEI. This chain's CDR3 is CASKPGAFFSGNTIYF. CDR3 coding DNA: TGTGCCAGCAAGCCAGGGGCCTTCTTCTCTGGAAACACCATATATTTT.

The rearrangement links TRBV15 to TRBJ1-4; D possibly corresponds to TRBD1 (6 bases). Germline-derived CDR1 and CDR2 are LNHNV and YYDKDF (reference sequence). This CDR3 comprises 15 residues. Deletions cut 0 bases from V and 7 bases from J, with 12 bases between. CDR3 sequence: CATSRDQGWGEKLFF. The CDR3, as DNA: TGTGCCACCAGCAGAGATCAGGGGTGGGGTGAAAAACTGTTTTTT. The variable domain in full, completed from reference TRBV15 and TRBJ1-4, reads DAMVIQNPRYQVTQFGKPVTLSCSQTLNHNVMYWYQQKSSQAPKLLFHYYDKDFNNEADTPDNFQSRRPNTSFCFLDIRSPGLGDTAMYLCATSRDQGWGEKLFFGSGTQLSVL.

The chain is built from TRBV7-2 and TRBJ1-5; no clear D. Between the trimmed V and J ends, which lost 6 bases and 0 bases, there was a span of 12 bases. The CDR3 runs to 15 residues. Germline V CDR1 and CDR2: SGHTA, FQGNSA. CDR3 nucleotide sequence: TGTGCCAGCAGTCTCGAGTCGGGTAGCAATCAGCCCCAGCATTTT. This encodes CASSLESGSNQPQHF.

The rearrangement links TRBV7-9 to TRBJ2-1; 9 bases line up with TRBD2. Per germline, CDR1 SEHNR and CDR2 FQNEAQ (reference sequence). V was clipped by 1 base and J by 4 bases; unmatched bases: 2. The CDR3 is made up of 15 amino acids. CDR3 region: CASSLGSGGYNEQFF. The CDR3 DNA follows: TGTGCCAGCAGCTTAGGTAGCGGGGGATACAATGAGCAGTTCTTC.

This clone was detected a few times. The V call is TRBV2, the J call TRBJ2-2; D assignment may be TRBD1 or TRBD2 (5 bases each). This CDR3 has 15 residues. V shed 7 bases and J shed 2 bases, with 14 bases lying between them. The V gene's germline CDR1 is SNHLY and CDR2 FYNNEI. CDR3 DNA: TGTGCCAGCACTGGTGAGGGGAAAAACACCGGGGAGCTGTTTTTT. Amino acid sequence: CASTGEGKNTGELFF.

The genes are TRBV6-2 or TRBV6-3 and TRBJ1-1; unclear D gene. V lost 4 bases and J lost 6, with 18 bases in between. Per germline, CDR1 MNHEY and CDR2 SVGEGT. The CDR3 loop spans 15 amino acids. The CDR3 nucleotides read TGTGCCAGCAGTTTATACAGAAACGGTGTCTCTGAAGCTTTCTTT. It encodes CASSLYRNGVSEAFF.

Comment on this clone: Distinct nucleotide sequences in the sample also encode this CDR3. This chain joins TRBV10-3 and TRBJ2-3, with 7 bases identical to TRBD1. The V segment lost 7 bases and the J segment 0 bases; nucleotides outside the gene matches: 4. CDR1 and CDR2 (germline): ENHRY, SYGVKD. The CDR3 sequence is 14 residues long. For the CDR3, the DNA is TGTGCCATCAAGGGGGCCTTTAGCACAGATACGCAGTATTTT. It codes for CAIKGAFSTDTQYF.

This sequence joins TRBV5-1 and TRBJ1-1; no clear D gene. Germline V gene lookup returns CDR1 SGHRS and CDR2 YFSETQ. Trimming took off 1 base at V and 2 bases at J, with 0 bases between the two ends. CDR3 size: 11 residues. CDR3 amino acids: CASSLNTEAFF. The CDR3 DNA sequence: TGCGCCAGCAGCTTGAACACTGAAGCTTTCTTT.

The rearrangement links TRBV12-3 or TRBV12-4 to TRBJ2-1; D perhaps matches TRBD1 (5 bases). The ends were cut back, 3 bases at V and 13 bases at J, with 16 bases in the middle. The CDR3 spans 13 residues. As DNA, the CDR3 is TGTGCCAGCAGTTTTACCCCCCCAGGGTCACAGTTCTTC. This gives the protein CASSFTPPGSQFF.

The chain has TRBV6-1 and TRBJ1-5; D not certain. CDR1 and CDR2 (germline): MNHNS, SASEGT. The CDR3 is 13 residues long. V lost 3 bases to trimming and J lost 3 bases, with 6 bases between them. The CDR3 spells CASSDVNNQPQHF. The CDR3 coding sequence is TGTGCCAGCAGTGATGTCAACAATCAGCCCCAGCATTTT.

The chain uses TRBV7-9 and TRBJ2-7, with D perhaps TRBD1 (6 bases). The CDR3 is 15 residues long. V was pared by 1 base and J by 5 bases, with 15 bases between. The germline gives CDR1 SEHNR, CDR2 FQNEAQ (reference sequence). In DNA form, the CDR3 reads TGTGCCAGCAGCTTAGTAAGAGGACAGTACCACGAGCAGTACTTC. Protein product: CASSLVRGQYHEQYF.

This clone was detected only once. The chain couples TRBV7-3 to TRBJ1-2; D is undetermined. Germline V gene lookup returns CDR1 SGHTA and CDR2 FQGTGA. Trimming took 1 base from V and 2 from J, leaving 14 bases between them. The CDR3 extends over 16 amino acids. Here the CDR3 DNA reads TGTGCCAGCAGCTTAAACGGGGAGGGCGGAAACTATGGCTACACCTTC. It is translated as CASSLNGEGGNYGYTF.